Given below is one TCR beta chain in context. The antigen it recognizes is unknown. The sample comes from a study of cytomegalovirus exposure and HLA in healthy donors (TCRdb year 2017). General notes on the study: An earlier analysis of roughly 500 of the donors reported over 250 Gb of sequence data and 95 million to 140 million unique TCR beta sequences obtained from approximately 180 million T cells. Four to six DR-DQ haplotypes were handled as single units for association and clustering, since linkage in the cohort was strong. To predict cytomegalovirus infection status, the study combined high-throughput TCR immunosequencing, statistical association of individual TCRs with disease status, and machine learning. In an earlier analysis of 587 of the donors, high-throughput TCR beta sequencing was used to judge whether each TCR beta V gene segment behaved as functional or pseudogenic. The study was designed to test whether signatures of past pathogen exposure could be identified by cataloging public T cell receptors. A later analysis re-examined previously published TCR beta repertoires from roughly 720 donors and added high-resolution HLA genotyping to investigate patterns of TCR occurrence. A later genetic analysis used genome-wide SNP genotypes for about three fifths of the 666 donors, treating that subset as a discovery cohort. The study used immunosequencing to profile the T cell repertoires of 670 or so subjects and linked those repertoires to cytomegalovirus serostatus. Of the roughly 400 genotyped donors, 65% to 90% were placed in the genetic ancestry cluster associated with self-reported Caucasian donors. Rather than drawing on any new phenotypic data, the later analysis identified candidate immune exposures from TCR beta sequences and the way those sequences occurred across donors. Class I and class II HLA loci were covered by the typing at four-digit resolution. Besides the first cohort of roughly 700 subjects, a separate validation cohort made up of 120 different subjects was used. The number of donors typed differed by locus, with 629-630 for A, B, C, DRB1 and DQB1, 522 for DQA1, approximately 580 for DPA1, and around 460 for DPB1. Donor age, sex, ethnicity and CMV serostatus were compiled alongside the repertoire data. All discovery cohort repertoires had been generated on a single sequencing platform. Among around 400 genotyped donors of the cohort, an average of about 240,000 unique TCR beta nucleotide sequences was sequenced per donor, of which 15% to 20% were non-productive. About 280 gigabases of sequencing data and approximately 85 million unique TCR sequences were included in an early release covering roughly 600 HLA-typed donors. General conclusions and limits of the study: About 15 rarely observed V segments, including chromosome 9 orphons, were excluded from the earlier analysis of several hundred of the donors because counts were too low. In a later analysis, HLA-associated TCR beta chains showed more clonal expansion and lower generation probabilities than non-associated chains that were equally common. In a later genetic analysis, fewer N-insertions in productive TCRs were reported among donors in an Asian-associated ancestry cluster than the roughly 700-donor mean. Correlated functional status among segregating V segments might reflect linkage disequilibrium, but an unknown experimental factor could not be ruled out. Because the 87-base-pair reads could not distinguish some IMGT-functional V segments, including TRBV6-2 and TRBV6-3, those segments were excluded. A cluster of highly shared sequence variants was judged likely to represent a technical artifact of the sequencing pipeline. The only immune exposure information available for the cohort was CMV serostatus. The authors suggested that the approach could potentially be extended to other disease states and immunological phenotypes. A further reported finding was that TCR beta sequences accurately predicted the HLA-A and HLA-B alleles for most subjects in the first cohort. In vitro tests confirmed that three of the cytomegalovirus-associated TCR beta chains recognize cytomegalovirus antigens. Broadly in line with IMGT annotations, most TCR beta V segments showed up in productive rearrangements about 87% or about 30% of the time in an earlier analysis of 450 to 600 of the donors. The study listed around 160 TCR beta chains as associated with cytomegalovirus. Most CMV-associated TCR beta chains appeared to be HLA-restricted in a later analysis, and the HLA associations seemed to be driven largely by CMV exposure. When HLA alleles, especially DR and DQ, strongly co-occurred, TCR associations were difficult to assign to individual alleles. V-gene and J-gene trimming of TCR beta chains was associated with a missense DCLRE1C variant in a later genetic analysis, and the association was replicated in an independent cohort. While some public TCRs were present in many individuals, most TCR sequences turned up only very rarely across donors. According to a later analysis, TCR association rates differed among HLA loci, with DRB1 alleles showing the most associated TCRs and HLA-C alleles showing the fewest. Because some donors lacked HLA typing at each locus, the association tests relied only on the typed subset. In this cohort, only TCR beta chains were sequenced, and detectable features were limited by the absence of alpha or paired-chain data. The presence/absence analyses assumed that sequencing depth was roughly uniform across donors, and that assumption may not be true. Cytomegalovirus status was reported to be diagnosed by the classifier with high specificity and sensitivity in both the original and validation cohorts. A later analysis reported that several top co-occurrence clusters appeared linked to parvovirus B19, influenza, CMV and Epstein-Barr virus. At a false discovery rate of 0.05, a later analysis linked 16,000 or so TCR beta sequences to specific HLA alleles.

The receptor library was made with the immunoSEQ multiplex PCR assay. For the multiplex PCR, a mixture combining 60 forward primers for TCR Vbeta segments and 13 reverse primers for TCR Jbeta segments was used. The CDR3 region of rearranged TCR beta genes was amplified from genomic DNA by a multiplex PCR assay. Amplified TCR beta libraries were sequenced as 87-base-pair reads on the Illumina HiSeq System. In the original analysis: A later analysis counted approximately 76 million unique TCR beta chains across the 670 or so repertoires, and some 11 million of these chains were shared by at least two donors. Raw reads were error-corrected and collapsed into unique sequences by a nearest-neighbor algorithm in which closely related sequences were merged to remove PCR and sequencing errors. V, D and J gene segments were assigned by aligning CDR3 sequences to IMGT reference sequences. Each retained sequence needed at least a six-nucleotide match to both a V gene segment and a J gene segment. Rearrangements were called productive when the CDR3 lacked stop codons and stayed in frame with V and J; all others were non-productive. CDR3 was defined by IMGT convention, running from the second conserved V-encoded cysteine to the conserved J-encoded phenylalanine. In an earlier analysis of more than 550 of the donors, sequences lacking an unambiguous match to a single V gene segment were excluded. In an earlier analysis of 587 of the donors, V segments were called functional above 56.7% productive rearrangements and were called segregating when the between-donor standard deviation exceeded 5%. A statistical classification framework was developed to diagnose cytomegalovirus status using the catalog of TCR beta chain sequences. In a later analysis, V and J genes were assigned by comparing TCR nucleotide sequences against IMGT/GENE-DB human TR gene sequences. Using the TCRdist pipeline, a later analysis assigned CDR3 sequences along with most-parsimonious VDJ recombination scenarios. In a later analysis, each TCR beta chain was defined by its CDR3 amino acid sequence together with its V-gene family, and reads without a unique V-gene family were excluded. In a later analysis, approximately 590 highly shared, low-generation-probability nucleotide sequences were removed to address suspected cross-contamination and a sequencing artifact. For each public chain, a later analysis derived a clonal expansion index from normalized ranks of inferred template counts within each repertoire. In a later analysis, generation probabilities were computed using a VDJ recombination model fitted to out-of-frame rearrangements, and the results were checked against IGoR. Hypergeometric tests were used in a later analysis to score TCR-TCR, TCR-HLA and TCR-CMV co-occurrence, with a repertoire-size bias correction applied to the TCR pairs. In a later analysis, false discovery rates were estimated by permuting HLA or CMV assignments 20 times. In a later analysis, co-occurring TCRs were grouped using DBSCAN, and TCRdist sequence similarity was added for clustering within HLA-allele-positive subsets. For co-occurrence clustering, repertoires with fewer than 30,000 or more than 120,000 public chains were excluded, along with four to six repertoires with anomalous nucleotide sharing. The immuneACCESS repertoire file appears here via TCRdb, limited to in-frame rearrangements. These files lack a portion of the clones; in checked studies, under half of the deficit traces to unresolved V genes, and the cause of the others is not known. V and J calls and clone size are as listed in that table; D and trimming were resolved from the DNA. The table kept for this sample lists about 200,000 clones. The top ten clonotypes cover roughly 6.7% of the sample.

Relative to germline, V is missing 3 bases and J is missing 0 bases, with 5 bases of the junction outside any gene match. The CDR3 numbers 16 residues from cysteine through phenylalanine. Only CDR3 DNA is held: 48 bases, read in frame from base 1. CDR1 and CDR2, per the germline V gene, are SGHRS and YFSETQ. The cohort comprised 550 to 700 healthy bone marrow donors. All cohort members were sampled while nominally healthy, although unrecorded immune exposures were likely present. The donor was CMV seronegative and was included in the group of around 320 seronegative cohort members. A peripheral blood sample was provided by each donor, and peripheral blood mononuclear cells were used for TCR beta sequencing. Genomic DNA extraction from the blood cell samples was performed with the Qiagen DNeasy Blood Extraction Kit.

The TCR sequence derives from a man aged 25-40 years in good health and CMV-seronegative. The chain couples TRBV5-1 to TRBJ2-1, with 8 junctional bases fitting TRBD2. Specimen: PBMCs. The DNA sequence is given as TGCGCCAGCAGCTGGCTGGCGGGAGGCTCCTACAATGAGCAGTTCTTC. Translation gives CASSWLAGGSYNEQFF.